Detailed here is one TCR beta chain. The specificity of this receptor is unknown. Base-call qualities are not available, and no considerably larger clone is one nucleotide away. Peripheral blood CD8+ and CD4+ T cells from healthy donors, Susac syndrome patients and multiple sclerosis patients were profiled by high-throughput TCR beta sequencing. Multiple sclerosis controls were treatment-naive patients with stable or active relapsing-remitting disease fulfilling revised McDonald criteria. Bulk CD8+ and CD4+ T cells were purified magnetically by negative isolation, whereas CD8+ TEMRA cells were enriched by FACS. Blood was drawn into EDTA tubes, processed within 24 hours, and PBMCs were isolated by density gradient centrifugation. PBMCs intended for TCR sequencing were cryopreserved in liquid nitrogen and thawed later in a water bath at 37 degrees C. The sorted or isolated CD4+, CD8+ and CD8+ TEMRA cells reached a purity of at least 90%.

These data are taken from a study of CD8 T cells in Susac syndrome (dated by TCRdb to the late 2010s). Background for the entire study: Whether CD8+ T cell activation and differentiation in Susac syndrome was antigen driven was tested using repertoire sequencing. The clonality of the CD8+ T cell repertoire was compared across approximately 11 healthy donors, about 14 Susac syndrome patients and around 16 multiple sclerosis patients. Study-wide conclusions, independent of this receptor: The TCR sequencing and HLA analysis was acknowledged to have included a relatively small number of individuals.

RNA was extracted using the RNeasy kit, and about 0.45 to 1 microgram was reverse transcribed with random hexamers. The immunoSEQ multiplex PCR assay, which covers 54 Vbeta and 13 Jbeta segments, was used to amplify TCR beta CDR3 regions. Bias from PCR amplification was corrected by using a synthetic template baseline for primer optimization and for computational correction. The study's own analysis went as follows. Reads were assigned to V, D and J genes according to IMGT and analyzed in immunoSEQ Analyzer, with only productive sequences retained. Clonality was calculated as one minus the Shannon entropy normalized by log2 of the number of productive unique sequences. For each patient and control, public and private clones were evaluated within the 100 most prevalent clones. Susac-specific clones were defined as absent from healthy and MS cohorts, over a thousand published viral clones and other ImmuneACCESS disease sequences. The public reads were run again by TCRdb, first through fastp at Q25 and then through MiXCR, and only productive beta chains were kept. For every CDR3 protein sequence, its rows merge into one entry that carries the most common genes and DNA. Here the V and J calls rest on TCRdb's processing, not on the authors' analysis. Within this sample are about 150,000 distinct CDR3 sequences, with around 95% of them counted one time only. Together, the top ten hold 0.15% of the sample.

V is cut by 5 bases and J by 7 bases, and the space between the germline ends is 15 bases. The CDR3 runs 14 residues from the cysteine to the phenylalanine. Solely the CDR3 DNA is kept, with 42 bases framed from the first base. Sequences SEHNR (CDR1) and FQNEAQ (CDR2) are obtained from the germline V gene (reference sequence). The receptor comes from a human donor with multiple sclerosis. Input material: CD8+ T cells from PBMCs. The chain was built from TRBV7-9 and TRBJ2-1; too little of a D gene remains to name it. DNA sequence: TGTGCCAGCAGCCCCACGATTCATGGGAATGAGCAGTTCTTC. Protein translation: CASSPTIHGNEQFF.